One and the same sample provided the 23 T cell receptor beta chains below, sequenced in a study of shared clonotypes between healthy human individuals. Terminally differentiated effector memory CD45RA+ cells were left out of the naive CD8 fraction, which was CD45RO-negative and positively selected for CCR7. Clones were sequenced by immunoSEQ multiplex PCR, and TCRdb holds only the in-frame ones, with some missing. The profile covers around 2.1 million clones, with roughly 91% appearing a single time and approximately 1.7% taken by the ten largest. Specimen: naive CD8+ T cells from PBMCs. The receptors come from a man aged 18 to 35 in good health. Some clones in this sample may be carry-over from other donors' samples.

The chain couples TRBV4-1 to TRBJ2-7; 12 nucleotides match TRBD2. V was pared by 3 bases and J by 3 bases, with 3 bases of the junction left unmatched. CDR1 and CDR2 from the germline V gene are MGHRA and YSYEKL. This CDR3 has 15 residues. The CDR3 DNA follows: TGCGCCAGCAGCCAGACTAGCGGGAGTCTCTACGAGCAGTACTTC. It encodes CASSQTSGSLYEQYF.

The chain employs TRBV11-2 and TRBJ2-7, with TRBD2 matching over 7 bases. The junction had 13 bases not matched to a gene; V was cut back by 0 bases and J by 2 bases. The germline CDR1 and CDR2 sequences are SGHAT and FQNNGV. CDR3 length: 18 residues. In DNA, the CDR3 is TGTGCCAGCAGCTTAGATCAGGGTGCGATTGCGGGAGCCTACGAGCAGTACTTC. Translation gives CASSLDQGAIAGAYEQYF. The entire variable domain, with the rest obtained from reference TRBV11-2 and TRBJ2-7, is as follows: EAGVAQSPRYKIIEKRQSVAFWCNPISGHATLYWYQQILGQGPKLLIQFQNNGVVDDSQLPKDRFSAERLKGVDSTLKIQPAKLEDSAVYLCASSLDQGAIAGAYEQYFGPGTRLTVT.

DNA for the CDR3: TGTGCCAGCAGTGAAGCAGTCGGCAGGGACGATCAGCCCCAGCATTTT. Translating gives CASSEAVGRDDQPQHF. The chain joins TRBV6-1 to TRBJ1-5; tentatively, D is TRBD1 (5 bases). Germline V gives CDR1 MNHNS, CDR2 SASEGT. The germline V and J ends were trimmed by 0 bases and 5 bases, with 14 bases remaining between them. The CDR3 totals 16 residues.

The chain has TRBV4-2 and TRBJ2-7; 14 nucleotides match TRBD2. Germline-derived CDR1 and CDR2 are LGHNA and YNFKEQ. The CDR3 has 16 amino acids. Trimming took 4 bases from V and 4 from J; bases not matched to a gene: 6. CDR3 amino acids: CASSLKTSGRVYEQYF. In DNA, the CDR3 is TGTGCCAGCAGCCTCAAGACTAGCGGGAGGGTGTACGAGCAGTACTTC.

CDR3: CASSLGAGGQNIQYF. The CDR3, as DNA: TGTGCCAGCAGCTTGGGCGCAGGGGGCCAAAACATTCAGTACTTC. This sequence joins TRBV5-6 and TRBJ2-4; 8 bases match TRBD1. Germline V gene sequence: CDR1 SGHDT, CDR2 YYEEEE. With 0 bases clipped from V and 5 bases from J, the junction kept 4 bases outside the gene matches. The CDR3 runs to 15 residues.

The DNA of the CDR3 is TGTGCAGTACGGGTTCTCGGGAACCAAGAGACCCAGTACTTC. Protein sequence: CAVRVLGNQETQYF. The rearrangement links TRBV28 to TRBJ2-5, with D maybe TRBD2 (5 bases). This CDR3 spans 14 amino acids. Germline CDR1 is MDHEN and CDR2 is SYDVKM.

This rearrangement joins TRBV7-3 to TRBJ1-1; the match to TRBD1 covers 9 bases. CDR3 size: 15 residues. CDR1 is SGHTA and CDR2 is FQGTGA in the germline V gene. V shed 6 bases and J 4 bases; nucleotides not matched to a gene: 9. The CDR3, as DNA: TGTGCCAGCAGTAGTAGAGGGACAGGGTCCACTGAAGCTTTCTTT. Its translation: CASSSRGTGSTEAFF.

Remarks on this clone: Different DNA sequences within this sample yield the same CDR3. The rearrangement links TRBV27 to TRBJ1-1; maybe TRBD1 (5 bases). This CDR3 region has 13 residues. With 3 bases removed from V and 1 base from J, the gap between germline ends came to 6 bases. The V gene's germline CDR1 is MNHEY and CDR2 SMNVEV (reference sequence). The DNA for the CDR3 is TGTGCCAGCAGTTTTGGGGCGAACACTGAAGCTTTCTTT. This gives the protein CASSFGANTEAFF.

To note about this clone: This may be a read error, as it is one base from a much larger clone. Other DNA sequences in this sample translate to the same CDR3. This chain joins TRBV7-3 and TRBJ1-1; perhaps TRBD1 as D (5 bases). Germline-derived CDR1 and CDR2 are SGHTA and FQGTGA. The V end lost 2 bases, the J end lost 1 base, and 5 bases lay between the germline ends. This CDR3 spans 13 amino acids. CDR3 coding DNA: TGTGCCAGCAGCTTAGGGGCGAACACTGAAGCTTTCTTT. The encoded protein is CASSLGANTEAFF.

The chain is built from TRBV7-8 and TRBJ2-1; 9 bases align to TRBD2. V lost 0 bases, J lost 3 bases, and 9 bases stayed unmatched. The CDR3 runs 18 residues. CDR1 and CDR2 (germline): SGHVS, FQNEAQ. CDR3 nucleotide sequence: TGTGCCAGCAGCTTAGCGCAGGCTAGCGGGACCTACTACAATGAGCAGTTCTTC. Protein product: CASSLAQASGTYYNEQFF.

This clone was seen only once. The V gene is TRBV7-3, the J gene TRBJ2-4; the D gene is possibly TRBD2 (5 bases). Germline CDR1 is SGHTA and CDR2 is FQGTGA. The CDR3 extends over 13 amino acids. Trimming took 1 base from V and 6 from J, leaving 7 bases between them. CDR3 nucleotides: TGTGCCAGCAGCTTAATGGCGGGAAACATTCAGTACTTC. Protein: CASSLMAGNIQYF. Full variable domain (missing parts from reference TRBV7-3 and TRBJ2-4): GAGVSQTPSNKVTEKGKYVELRCDPISGHTALYWYRQSLGQGPEFLIYFQGTGAADDSGLPNDRFFAVRPEGSVSTLKIQRTERGDSAVYLCASSLMAGNIQYFGAGTRLSVL.

The V and J genes are TRBV11-2 and TRBJ1-2; TRBD1 aligns across 10 bases. J was trimmed by 8 bases and V by 6 bases; bases with no gene match: 15. This CDR3 region has 16 residues. Germline-derived CDR1 and CDR2 are SGHAT and FQNNGV. The CDR3 nucleotides read TGTGCCAGCAGGAGGCCTCCGGGACAGGGGACTATCGGCTACACCTTC. It yields the protein CASRRPPGQGTIGYTF.

The chain combines TRBV27 with TRBJ1-2, with D perhaps TRBD1 (5 bases). The germline CDR1 and CDR2 sequences are MNHEY and SMNVEV (reference sequence). The CDR3 is 14 residues long. V lost 8 bases to trimming and J lost 2 bases, with 15 bases between them. The CDR3 here is CASSNLGANYGYTF. The CDR3 DNA reads TGTGCCAGCTCGAACCTCGGGGCCAACTATGGCTACACCTTC.

The J gene is TRBJ2-3, the V gene TRBV27; 8 bases align to TRBD2. The CDR3 covers 15 residues. Germline V gene sequence: CDR1 MNHEY, CDR2 SMNVEV (reference sequence). The V segment lost 3 bases and the J segment 0 bases; nucleotides outside the gene matches: 2. The CDR3: CASSLTSESTDTQYF. The CDR3 region has the DNA TGTGCCAGCAGTTTGACTAGCGAGAGCACAGATACGCAGTATTTT.

The J gene is TRBJ2-7, the V gene TRBV10-3; 11 bases align to TRBD2. J lost 0 bases, V lost 10 bases, and 8 bases had no gene match. Germline V lookup: CDR1 ENHRY, CDR2 SYGVKD. The CDR3 is 15 residues long. CDR3 loop: CATAETSGNSYEQYF. The CDR3 nucleotides read TGTGCCACCGCTGAGACTAGCGGGAACTCCTACGAGCAGTACTTC.

V gene TRBV2 combines with J gene TRBJ2-1; 12 nucleotides agree with TRBD2. The CDR3 contains 14 residues. Germline V gene sequence: CDR1 SNHLY, CDR2 FYNNEI. V lost 7 bases, J lost 7 bases, and 5 bases stayed unmatched. DNA of the CDR3: TGTGCCAGCACCTGGGGGACTAGCGGGAATGAGCAGTTCTTC. Translation: CASTWGTSGNEQFF.

This rearrangement joins TRBV14 to TRBJ2-3; no firm D call. Germline values: CDR1 SGHDN, CDR2 FVKESK. V gave up 2 bases and J gave up 5 bases, with 11 bases separating them. This CDR3 has 14 residues. This chain's CDR3 is CASSQYLALDTQYF. The CDR3 DNA sequence: TGTGCCAGCAGCCAATATCTTGCATTAGATACGCAGTATTTT.

The chain combines TRBV19 with TRBJ1-5, with 8 positions matching TRBD1. The trim removed 1 base at V and 3 bases at J, leaving 23 bases unmatched. The CDR3 runs to 22 residues. Germline V lookup: CDR1 LNHDA, CDR2 SQIVND (reference sequence). DNA for the CDR3: TGTGCCAGTAGTATAGGATCATTAGGAGGTTCTAGGACAGGGCCCCACAATCAGCCCCAGCATTTT. Translating it yields CASSIGSLGGSRTGPHNQPQHF.

This sequence joins TRBV16 and TRBJ2-7; 8 bases match TRBD1. The J segment lost 1 base and the V segment lost 3 bases, leaving 17 bases of the junction unmatched. Germline CDR1 reads KGHSY; CDR2 reads FQNENV. The CDR3 has 19 amino acids. CDR3 DNA sequence: TGTGCCAGCAGCCACCCCCTGGGGGAAGACAGGGGTAGGTCCTACGAGCAGTACTTC. Translating it yields CASSHPLGEDRGRSYEQYF.

V gene TRBV10-1 combines with J gene TRBJ2-7, with TRBD2 identical over 7 bases. The CDR3 consists of 15 residues. Losses at the gene ends were 9 bases for V and 2 bases for J; bases not matched to a gene: 13. CDR1 and CDR2 from the germline V gene are WNHNN and SYGVQD (reference sequence). CDR3: CASNGAGEGPYEQYF. CDR3 nucleotide sequence: TGCGCCAGTAATGGGGCGGGAGAGGGGCCCTACGAGCAGTACTTC.

The chain links TRBV14 to TRBJ2-1; TRBD2 might be the D (6 bases). Trimming removed 6 bases at V and 9 bases at J, with 18 bases between. The germline V gene encodes CDR1 SGHDN and CDR2 FVKESK. The CDR3 sequence is 14 residues long. DNA for the CDR3: TGTGCCAGCAGTTGGGACTCGTGGGGTCCTGAGCAGTTCTTC. Translating gives CASSWDSWGPEQFF. The full variable domain, rest sourced from reference TRBV14 and TRBJ2-1, is EAGVTQFPSHSVIEKGQTVTLRCDPISGHDNLYWYRRVMGKEIKFLLHFVKESKQDESGMPNNRFLAERTGGTYSTLKVQPAELEDSGVYFCASSWDSWGPEQFFGPGTRLTVL.

The CDR3 DNA reads as TGTGCCAGCAGCGTAGACGGGGACTCTAACTATGGCTACACCTTC. Protein: CASSVDGDSNYGYTF. The V gene is TRBV9, the J gene TRBJ1-2, with D possibly matching TRBD1 (5 bases). This CDR3 comprises 15 residues. Trimming removed 0 bases at V and 0 bases at J, with 9 bases between. Germline-derived CDR1 and CDR2 are SGDLS and YYNGEE.

The chain has TRBV19 and TRBJ2-1; D gene unclear. Germline assignment: CDR1 LNHDA and CDR2 SQIVND (reference sequence). Trimming shortened V by 9 bases and J by 10 bases, and 16 bases separated the two germline ends. This CDR3 region has 12 residues. In nucleotides, the CDR3 is TGTGCCAGCGGGTGGGTCTATCGCGAGCAGTTCTTC. It encodes CASGWVYREQFF.